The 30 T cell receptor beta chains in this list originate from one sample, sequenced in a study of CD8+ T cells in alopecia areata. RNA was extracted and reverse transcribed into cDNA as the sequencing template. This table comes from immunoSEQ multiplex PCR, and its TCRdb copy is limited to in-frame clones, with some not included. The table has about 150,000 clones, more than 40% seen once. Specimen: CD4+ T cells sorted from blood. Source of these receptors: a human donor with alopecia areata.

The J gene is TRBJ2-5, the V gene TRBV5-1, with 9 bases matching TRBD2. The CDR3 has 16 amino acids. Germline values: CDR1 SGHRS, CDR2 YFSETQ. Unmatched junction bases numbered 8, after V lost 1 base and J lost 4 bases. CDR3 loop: CASSLSLAGSGETQYF. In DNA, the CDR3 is TGCGCCAGCAGCTTGAGCCTAGCGGGATCGGGAGAGACCCAGTACTTC.

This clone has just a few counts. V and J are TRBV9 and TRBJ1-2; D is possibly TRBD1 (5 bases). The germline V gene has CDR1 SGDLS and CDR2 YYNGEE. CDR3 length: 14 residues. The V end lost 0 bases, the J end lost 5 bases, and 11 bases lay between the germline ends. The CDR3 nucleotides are TGTGCCAGCAGCGTAGCTGACAGCCTGTATGGCTACACCTTC. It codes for CASSVADSLYGYTF.

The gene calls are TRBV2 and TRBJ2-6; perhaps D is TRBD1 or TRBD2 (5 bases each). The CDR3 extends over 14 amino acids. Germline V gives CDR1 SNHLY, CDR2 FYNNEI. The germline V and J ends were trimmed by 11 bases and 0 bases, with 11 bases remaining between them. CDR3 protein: CASGPTSGANVLTF. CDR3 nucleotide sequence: TGTGCCTCGGGACCGACCTCTGGGGCCAACGTCCTGACTTTC.

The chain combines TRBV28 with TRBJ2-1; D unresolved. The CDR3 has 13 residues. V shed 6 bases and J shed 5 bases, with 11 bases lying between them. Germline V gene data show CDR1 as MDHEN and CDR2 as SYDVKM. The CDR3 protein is CASSLESDNEQFF. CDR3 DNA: TGTGCCAGCAGCTTGGAATCCGACAATGAGCAGTTCTTC.

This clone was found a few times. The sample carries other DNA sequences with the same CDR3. The CDR3 nucleotides are TGTGCCAGCAGCCTGTACTACGAGCAGTACTTC. As protein: CASSLYYEQYF. The rearrangement joins TRBV28 to TRBJ2-7; no clear D gene. This CDR3 contains 11 residues. The ends were cut back, 6 bases at V and 3 bases at J, with 6 bases in the middle. Looked up from germline, CDR1 is MDHEN and CDR2 is SYDVKM.

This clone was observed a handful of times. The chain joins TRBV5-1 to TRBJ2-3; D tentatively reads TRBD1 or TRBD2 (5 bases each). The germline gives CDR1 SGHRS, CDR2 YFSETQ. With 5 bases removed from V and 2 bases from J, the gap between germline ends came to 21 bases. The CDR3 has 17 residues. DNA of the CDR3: TGCGCCAGCAGAAGGTTTAGTCGGGACGGACCCACAGATACGCAGTATTTT. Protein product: CASRRFSRDGPTDTQYF.

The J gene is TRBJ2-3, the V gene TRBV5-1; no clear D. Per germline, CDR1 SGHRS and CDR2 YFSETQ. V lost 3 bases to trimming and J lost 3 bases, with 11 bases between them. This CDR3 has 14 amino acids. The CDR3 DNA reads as TGCGCCAGCAGCTCCGACATACGAACAGATACGCAGTATTTT. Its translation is CASSSDIRTDTQYF.

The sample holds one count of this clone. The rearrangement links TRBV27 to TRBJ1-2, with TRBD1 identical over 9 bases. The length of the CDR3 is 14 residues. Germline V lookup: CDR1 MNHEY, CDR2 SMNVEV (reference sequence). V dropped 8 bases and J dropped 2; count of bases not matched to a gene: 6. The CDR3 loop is CASREQGANYGYTF. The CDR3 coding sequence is TGTGCCAGCCGGGAACAGGGGGCCAACTATGGCTACACCTTC.

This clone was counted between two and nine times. The CDR3 sequence: CASSPDVNLYNEQFF. The CDR3 nucleotides are TGCGCCAGCAGCCCGGACGTTAACCTATACAATGAGCAGTTCTTC. This chain joins TRBV5-1 and TRBJ2-1, with unresolved D. The germline V gene has CDR1 SGHRS and CDR2 YFSETQ. V was cut by 4 bases and J by 4 bases, with 15 bases left in between. The length of the CDR3 is 15 residues.

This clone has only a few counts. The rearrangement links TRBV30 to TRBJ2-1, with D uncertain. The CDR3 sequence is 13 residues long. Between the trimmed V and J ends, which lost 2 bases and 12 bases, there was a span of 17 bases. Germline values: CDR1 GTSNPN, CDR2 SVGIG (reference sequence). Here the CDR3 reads CAWSPPPTARQFF. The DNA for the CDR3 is TGTGCCTGGAGTCCCCCCCCCACTGCCAGGCAGTTCTTC.

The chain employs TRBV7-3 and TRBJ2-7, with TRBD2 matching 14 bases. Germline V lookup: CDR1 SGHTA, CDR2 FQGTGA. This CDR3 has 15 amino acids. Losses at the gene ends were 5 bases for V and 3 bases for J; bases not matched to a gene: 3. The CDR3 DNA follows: TGTGCCAGCAGCGCCGGGACTAGCGGGAGCTACGAGCAGTACTTC. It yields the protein CASSAGTSGSYEQYF.

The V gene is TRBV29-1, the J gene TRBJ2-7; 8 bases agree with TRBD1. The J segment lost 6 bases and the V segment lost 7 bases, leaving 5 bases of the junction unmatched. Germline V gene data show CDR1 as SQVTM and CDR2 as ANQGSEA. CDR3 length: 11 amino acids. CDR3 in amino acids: CSAFGQGEQYF. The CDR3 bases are TGCAGCGCCTTTGGACAGGGCGAGCAGTACTTC.

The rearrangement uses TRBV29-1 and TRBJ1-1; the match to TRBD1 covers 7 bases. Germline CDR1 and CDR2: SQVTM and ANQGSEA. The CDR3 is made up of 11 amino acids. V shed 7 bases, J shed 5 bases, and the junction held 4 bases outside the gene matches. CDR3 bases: TGCAGCGGGAACAGGGGAACTGAAGCTTTCTTT. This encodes CSGNRGTEAFF.

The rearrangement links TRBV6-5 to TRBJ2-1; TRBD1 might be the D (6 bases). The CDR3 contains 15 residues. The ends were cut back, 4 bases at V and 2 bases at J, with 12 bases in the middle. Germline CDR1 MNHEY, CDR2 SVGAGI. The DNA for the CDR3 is TGTGCCAGCAGTTCTCCCGGGACAACCTACAATGAGCAGTTCTTC. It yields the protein CASSSPGTTYNEQFF.

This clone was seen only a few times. DNA for the CDR3: TGTGCCAGCAGCTTATCGTCGGTCACCCGAGATACGCAGTATTTT. It translates to CASSLSSVTRDTQYF. The rearrangement uses TRBV7-9 and TRBJ2-3; D call uncertain. CDR1 is SEHNR and CDR2 is FQNEAQ in the germline V gene (reference sequence). This CDR3 region has 15 residues. The V and J ends lost 2 bases and 5 bases respectively, with 14 bases between them.

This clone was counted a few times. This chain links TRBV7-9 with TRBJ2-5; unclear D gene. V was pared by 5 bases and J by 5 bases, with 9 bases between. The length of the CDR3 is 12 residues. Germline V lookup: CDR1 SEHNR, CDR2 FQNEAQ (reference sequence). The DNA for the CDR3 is TGTGCCAGCAGCGCATTGTTGGAGACCCAGTACTTC. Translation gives CASSALLETQYF.

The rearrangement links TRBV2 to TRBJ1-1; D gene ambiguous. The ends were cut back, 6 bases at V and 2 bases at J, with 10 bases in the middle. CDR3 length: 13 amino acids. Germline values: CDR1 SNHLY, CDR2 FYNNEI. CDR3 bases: TGTGCCAGCAGCGCCTCTGTCAACACTGAAGCTTTCTTT. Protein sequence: CASSASVNTEAFF.

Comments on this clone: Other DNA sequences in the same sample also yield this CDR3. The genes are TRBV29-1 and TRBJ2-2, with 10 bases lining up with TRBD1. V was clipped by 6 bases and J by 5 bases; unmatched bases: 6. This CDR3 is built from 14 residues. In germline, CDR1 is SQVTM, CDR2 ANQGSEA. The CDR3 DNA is TGCAGCGTGTCGACAGGGGGCAGGACCGGGGAGCTGTTTTTT. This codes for CSVSTGGRTGELFF.

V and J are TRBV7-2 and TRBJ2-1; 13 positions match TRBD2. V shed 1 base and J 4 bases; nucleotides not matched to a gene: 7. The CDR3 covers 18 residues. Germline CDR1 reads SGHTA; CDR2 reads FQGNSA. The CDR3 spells CASSLGVLAGGLYNEQFF. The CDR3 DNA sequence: TGTGCCAGCAGCTTAGGAGTACTAGCGGGAGGGTTGTACAATGAGCAGTTCTTC.

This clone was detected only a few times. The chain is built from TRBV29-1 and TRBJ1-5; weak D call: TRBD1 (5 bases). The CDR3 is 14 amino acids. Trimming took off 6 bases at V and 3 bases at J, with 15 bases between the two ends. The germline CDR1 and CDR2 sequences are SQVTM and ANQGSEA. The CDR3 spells CSVVITGTNQPQHF. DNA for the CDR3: TGCAGCGTCGTCATAACCGGGACCAATCAGCCCCAGCATTTT.

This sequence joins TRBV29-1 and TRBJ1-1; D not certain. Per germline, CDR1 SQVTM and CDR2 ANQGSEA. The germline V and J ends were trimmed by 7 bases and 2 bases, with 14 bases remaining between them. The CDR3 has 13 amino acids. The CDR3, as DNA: TGCAGCGCCCGGACGGACCTAAACACTGAAGCTTTCTTT. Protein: CSARTDLNTEAFF.

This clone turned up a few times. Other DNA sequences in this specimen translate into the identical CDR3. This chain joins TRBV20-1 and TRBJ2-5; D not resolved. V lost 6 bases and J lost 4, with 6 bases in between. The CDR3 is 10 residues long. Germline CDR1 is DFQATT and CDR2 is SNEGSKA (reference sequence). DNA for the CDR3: TGCAGTGCGTTGGGAGAGACCCAGTACTTC. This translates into CSALGETQYF.

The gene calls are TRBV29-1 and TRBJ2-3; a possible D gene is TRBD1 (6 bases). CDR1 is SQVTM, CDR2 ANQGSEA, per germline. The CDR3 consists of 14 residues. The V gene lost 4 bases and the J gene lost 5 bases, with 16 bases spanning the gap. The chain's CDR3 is CSVVREWGQDTQYF. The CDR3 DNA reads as TGCAGCGTTGTGAGGGAATGGGGACAAGATACGCAGTATTTT.

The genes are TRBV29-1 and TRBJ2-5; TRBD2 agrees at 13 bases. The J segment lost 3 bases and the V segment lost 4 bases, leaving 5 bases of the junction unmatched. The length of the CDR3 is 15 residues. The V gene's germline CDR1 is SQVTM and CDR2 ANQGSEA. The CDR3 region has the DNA TGCAGCGTTGGGTTGGGGACTAGCGGGGAAGAGACCCAGTACTTC. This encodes CSVGLGTSGEETQYF.

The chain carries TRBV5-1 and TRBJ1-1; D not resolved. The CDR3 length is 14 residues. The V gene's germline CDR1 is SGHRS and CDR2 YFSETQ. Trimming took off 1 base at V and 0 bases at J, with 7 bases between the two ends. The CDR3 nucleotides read TGCGCCAGCAGCTTGACAGAGATGAACACTGAAGCTTTCTTT. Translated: CASSLTEMNTEAFF. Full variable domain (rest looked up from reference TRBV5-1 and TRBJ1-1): KAGVTQTPRYLIKTRGQQVTLSCSPISGHRSVSWYQQTPGQGLQFLFEYFSETQRNKGNFPGRFSGRQFSNSRSEMNVSTLELGDSALYLCASSLTEMNTEAFFGQGTRLTVV.

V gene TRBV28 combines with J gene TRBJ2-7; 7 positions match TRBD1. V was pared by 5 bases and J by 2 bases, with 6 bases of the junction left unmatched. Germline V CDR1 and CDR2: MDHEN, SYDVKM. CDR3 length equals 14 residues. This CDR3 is CASSPPGQTYEQYF. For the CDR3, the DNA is TGTGCCAGCAGTCCTCCGGGACAGACCTACGAGCAGTACTTC.

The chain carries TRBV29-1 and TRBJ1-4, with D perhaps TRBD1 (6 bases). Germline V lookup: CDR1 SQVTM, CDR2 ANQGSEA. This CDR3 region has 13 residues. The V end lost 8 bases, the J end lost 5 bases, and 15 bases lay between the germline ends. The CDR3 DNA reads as TGCAGCTATAGAAGGGGGTTGAATGAAAAACTGTTTTTT. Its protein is CSYRRGLNEKLFF.

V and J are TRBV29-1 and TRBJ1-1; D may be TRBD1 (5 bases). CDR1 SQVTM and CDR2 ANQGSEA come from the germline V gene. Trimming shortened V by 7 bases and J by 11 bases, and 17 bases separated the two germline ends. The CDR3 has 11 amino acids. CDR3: CSAVLPGGAFF. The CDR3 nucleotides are TGCAGCGCTGTCTTGCCCGGGGGGGCTTTCTTT.

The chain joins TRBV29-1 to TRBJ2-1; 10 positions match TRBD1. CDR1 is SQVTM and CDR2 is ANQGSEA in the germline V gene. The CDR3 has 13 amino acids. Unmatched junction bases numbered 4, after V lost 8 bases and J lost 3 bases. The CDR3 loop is CSLGQGIYNEQFF. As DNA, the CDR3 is TGCAGCCTGGGACAGGGGATCTACAATGAGCAGTTCTTC.

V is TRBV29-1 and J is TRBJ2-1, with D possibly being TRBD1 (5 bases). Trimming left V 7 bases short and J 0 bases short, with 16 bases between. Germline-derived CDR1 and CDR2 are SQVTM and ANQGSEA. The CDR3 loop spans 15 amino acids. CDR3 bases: TGCAGCGCCTTAGGGGCAGGAAGCTCCTACAATGAGCAGTTCTTC. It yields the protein CSALGAGSSYNEQFF.